This note documents a single T cell receptor beta chain sequence. The antigen is not known. The 5'RACE method, run with constant-segment primers, produced TCR alpha and TCR beta cDNA libraries (carrying sample barcodes and UMIs). Each CDR3 protein is one row after TCRdb ran MiXCR on the 5' RACE reads. The sample consists of approximately 300,000 distinct CDR3 sequences, around a sixth of them appearing once. Per the germline V gene, CDR1 is MNHEY and CDR2 is SMNVEV (reference sequence). With 5 bases clipped from V and 4 bases from J, the junction kept 11 bases outside the gene matches. This CDR3 is built from 15 residues. These data are taken from a study of T-cell memory formation after mild COVID-19. Overall study context: TCR clusters were largely donor specific.

Regarding the study as a whole: Among clones contracting day 15 to 85, CD4/CD8 was balanced, whereas later expanders leaned CD4+.

The J gene is TRBJ2-7, the V gene TRBV27; TRBD1 matches at 7 bases. The receptor was isolated from a man aged 18 to 35 who had mild COVID-19 (a few samples of this study predate the infection). Cell type and time point are not known. The sequencing input was PBMCs or a T cell subset sorted from them (not recorded which). The CDR3 coding sequence is TGTGCCAGCAGTCCCGAGACAGGGCTATTTTACGAGCAGTACTTC. Protein product: CASSPETGLFYEQYF.